These T cell receptor beta chains were read from a single sample in a study of control samples from healthy donors and cancer patients. Method: immunoSEQ multiplex PCR; TCRdb's copy keeps in-frame clones and lacks some. The table has 150,000 to 200,000 clones, roughly 88% seen once; the top ten hold 1.7%. The material sequenced was blood. These receptors all stem from a man between 18 and 29 years old in good health. Both conserved end residues are part of each CDR3. D genes are given only for firm matches. Expanded clones get a size class; other rows say once, few or many, or leave the size out.

J	V	D	size	CDR3	DNA
TRBJ1-1	TRBV11-1	TRBD1	-	CASSDGTGWEAFF	TGTGCCAGCAGCGACGGGACAGGGTGGGAAGCTTTCTTT
TRBJ1-2	TRBV13	-	once	CASSLARSANYGYTF	TGTGCCAGCAGCTTAGCAAGGTCGGCTAACTATGGCTACACCTTC
TRBJ1-1	TRBV13	-	-	CASSFGVGTEAFF	TGTGCCAGCAGCTTCGGAGTAGGCACTGAAGCTTTCTTT
TRBJ2-2	TRBV6-7	-	-	CASSYSRDPNTGELFF	TGTGCCAGCAGTTACTCCCGGGACCCGAACACCGGGGAGCTGTTTTTT
TRBJ1-1	TRBV5-4	-	-	CASSRAENTEAFF	TGTGCCAGCAGCCGGGCCGAGAACACTGAAGCTTTCTTT
TRBJ2-7	TRBV2	-	few	CAVRERYYEQYF	TGTGCCGTCAGGGAGCGCTACTACGAGCAGTACTTC
TRBJ2-5	TRBV28	TRBD1	-	CASSFRGQGRGETQYF	TGTGCCAGCAGTTTCAGGGGACAGGGGAGGGGAGAGACCCAGTACTTC
TRBJ1-5	TRBV5-6	-	once	CASSLGDQPQHF	TGTGCCAGCAGCCTGGGCGATCAGCCCCAGCATTTT
TRBJ2-7	TRBV30	-	-	CAWSVMGPSYEQYF	TGTGCCTGGAGTGTCATGGGGCCTAGCTACGAGCAGTACTTC
TRBJ2-5	TRBV11-2	-	-	CASSFPAGAETQYF	TGTGCCAGCAGCTTTCCGGCGGGGGCGGAGACCCAGTACTTC
TRBJ2-5	TRBV19	-	-	CASSTGGGGETQYF	TGTGCCAGTAGTACAGGGGGTGGGGGGGAGACCCAGTACTTC
TRBJ1-3	TRBV7-2	-	-	CASSLGAGNTIYF	TGTGCCAGCAGCTTAGGTGCAGGAAACACCATATATTTT
TRBJ2-7	TRBV30	TRBD2	-	CAWSVAGGGYEQYF	TGTGCCTGGAGTGTAGCGGGGGGGGGCTACGAGCAGTACTTC
TRBJ1-1	TRBV5-5	-	-	CASSRRTGLDEAFF	TGTGCCAGCAGCCGAAGAACAGGGCTCGATGAAGCTTTCTTT
TRBJ1-2	TRBV7-9	-	-	CASSLALGGGYTF	TGTGCCAGCAGCTTAGCGCTAGGCGGTGGCTACACCTTC
TRBJ2-3	TRBV7-6	TRBD2	-	CASSLVAAGRSYTQYF	TGTGCCAGCAGCTTAGTGGCAGCGGGGCGTTCCTATACGCAGTATTTT
TRBJ1-5	TRBV3-1/TRBV3-2	-	-	CASSQTWDPNQPQHF	TGTGCCAGCAGCCAAACTTGGGATCCGAATCAGCCCCAGCATTTT
TRBJ2-1	TRBV6-1	TRBD2	-	CASSDLAGGLRDEQFF	TGTGCCAGCAGTGACCTAGCGGGGGGGCTGAGGGATGAGCAGTTCTTC
TRBJ1-2	TRBV7-3	-	-	CASSPGGGVSYGYTF	TGTGCCAGCAGCCCGGGAGGGGGGGTCAGCTATGGCTACACCTTC
TRBJ2-3	TRBV10-3	TRBD2	-	CAISRTSGGAVDTQYF	TGTGCCATCAGCAGGACTAGCGGGGGGGCCGTGGATACGCAGTATTTT
TRBJ1-5	TRBV6-1	-	-	CASSEHPVGNQPQHF	TGTGCCAGCAGTGAACACCCAGTTGGCAATCAGCCCCAGCATTTT
TRBJ2-5	TRBV27	TRBD1	once	CASSLTPGTGEETQYF	TGTGCCAGCAGTCTAACACCCGGGACAGGGGAAGAGACCCAGTACTTC
TRBJ1-4	TRBV27	-	-	CASNRPGHNEKLFF	TGTGCCAGCAATAGGCCGGGTCATAACGAAAAACTGTTTTTT
TRBJ2-3	TRBV24-1	TRBD1	-	CATSDPGQGRSDTQYF	TGTGCCACCAGTGATCCGGGACAGGGGCGATCAGATACGCAGTATTTT
TRBJ1-2	TRBV6-5	TRBD1	-	CASTRTGDYGYTF	TGTGCCAGCACTAGGACAGGAGACTATGGCTACACCTTC
TRBJ2-2	TRBV6-1	-	-	CASSEYAGSTGELFF	TGTGCCAGCAGTGAATATGCGGGGTCGACCGGGGAGCTGTTTTTT
TRBJ1-2	TRBV5-1	-	-	CASSLDSGVGGYTF	TGCGCCAGCAGCTTGGATTCAGGGGTGGGTGGCTACACCTTC
TRBJ2-7	TRBV11-1	TRBD1	once	CASRRDRGYEQYF	TGTGCCAGCCGACGGGACAGGGGATACGAGCAGTACTTC
TRBJ2-3	TRBV28	-	-	CASSLVSDSTDTQYF	TGTGCCAGCAGTTTAGTTAGCGACAGCACAGATACGCAGTATTTT
TRBJ1-3	TRBV7-9	-	-	CAIAGRDSGNTIYF	TGTGCCATCGCGGGCCGGGACTCTGGAAACACCATATATTTT
TRBJ1-2	TRBV30	-	-	CAWAGSIYGYTF	TGTGCCTGGGCCGGCAGCATCTATGGCTACACCTTC
TRBJ1-2	TRBV18	-	-	CASSLIEGEGYGYTF	TGTGCCAGCTCATTAATCGAGGGAGAAGGCTATGGCTACACCTTC
TRBJ2-5	TRBV3-1/TRBV3-2	-	-	CASSPNPNAETQYF	TGTGCCAGCAGCCCCAACCCCAATGCGGAGACCCAGTACTTC
TRBJ2-3	TRBV4-3	-	-	CASSVGWGALDTQYF	TGCGCCAGCAGCGTAGGGTGGGGGGCGCTAGATACGCAGTATTTT
TRBJ2-3	TRBV3-1/TRBV3-2	-	once	CASSRGPTGATQYF	TGTGCCAGCAGCCGCGGACCGACGGGGGCAACGCAGTATTTT
TRBJ2-1	TRBV19	TRBD2	-	CASSIASGGHNEQFF	TGTGCCAGTAGTATAGCCAGCGGGGGACACAATGAGCAGTTCTTC
TRBJ2-7	TRBV19	-	-	CASRSSRSSYEQYF	TGTGCCAGTAGGTCGTCCAGGAGCTCCTACGAGCAGTACTTC
TRBJ2-1	TRBV12-3/TRBV12-4	-	-	CASSLFGHNEQFF	TGTGCCAGCAGTTTATTTGGCCACAATGAGCAGTTCTTC
TRBJ1-5	TRBV19	-	-	CASSIVQGRAQPQHF	TGTGCCAGTAGTATAGTCCAGGGGCGGGCTCAGCCCCAGCATTTT
TRBJ2-7	TRBV5-1	-	-	CASSHWDGPYEQYF	TGCGCCAGCAGCCACTGGGACGGCCCCTACGAGCAGTACTTC
TRBJ2-1	TRBV11-2	-	once	CASSPDGQHNEQFF	TGTGCCAGCAGCCCCGATGGACAGCACAATGAGCAGTTCTTC
TRBJ1-6	TRBV30	-	-	CAWSVTGSLVGSYNSPLHF	TGTGCCTGGAGTGTAACCGGCAGTCTTGTGGGCTCCTATAATTCACCCCTCCACTTT
TRBJ2-5	TRBV5-1	TRBD2	-	CASSLRTSGVTQETQYF	TGCGCCAGCAGCTTAAGGACTAGCGGAGTCACCCAAGAGACCCAGTACTTC
TRBJ1-6	TRBV21-1	-	-	CASSKRLYNSPLHF	TGTGCCAGCAGCAAAAGGCTGTATAATTCACCCCTCCACTTT
TRBJ1-1	TRBV28	TRBD1	-	CASSSPGQGMNTEAFF	TGTGCCAGCAGCTCCCCGGGACAGGGGATGAACACTGAAGCTTTCTTT
TRBJ1-6	TRBV9	TRBD1	-	CASSPRTGVGSPLHF	TGTGCCAGCAGCCCTCGGACAGGGGTGGGTTCACCCCTCCACTTT
TRBJ2-1	TRBV27	-	-	CASSLKLGSYNEQFF	TGTGCCAGCAGTTTGAAGTTAGGCTCCTACAATGAGCAGTTCTTC
TRBJ1-1	TRBV11-2	TRBD1	-	CASSLARQGATEAFF	TGTGCCAGCAGCTTAGCTCGCCAGGGGGCCACTGAAGCTTTCTTT
TRBJ2-1	TRBV7-3	TRBD2	once	CASSLRAGAYSYNEQFF	TGTGCCAGCAGCTTACGAGCGGGGGCTTACTCCTACAATGAGCAGTTCTTC
TRBJ2-5	TRBV30	-	-	CAWLRGGETQYF	TGTGCCTGGTTGAGGGGAGGAGAGACCCAGTACTTC
TRBJ1-6	TRBV7-2	-	-	CASSFGGRGATYSPLHF	TGTGCCAGCAGCTTCGGAGGGAGGGGGGCTACGTATTCACCCCTCCACTTT
TRBJ1-1	TRBV24-1	TRBD1	-	CATSDSGRGRGTEAFF	TGTGCCACCAGTGATTCTGGCAGGGGGCGCGGCACTGAAGCTTTCTTT
TRBJ2-7	TRBV7-9	-	-	CASSASAGYEQYF	TGTGCCAGCTCGGCCTCCGCAGGGTACGAGCAGTACTTC
TRBJ2-1	TRBV15	TRBD2	-	CATSRDLAGGNNEQFF	TGTGCCACCAGCAGAGATTTGGCGGGGGGCAACAATGAGCAGTTCTTC
TRBJ2-2	TRBV9	-	-	CASSVAGLGELFF	TGTGCCAGCAGCGTAGCCGGGCTCGGGGAGCTGTTTTTT